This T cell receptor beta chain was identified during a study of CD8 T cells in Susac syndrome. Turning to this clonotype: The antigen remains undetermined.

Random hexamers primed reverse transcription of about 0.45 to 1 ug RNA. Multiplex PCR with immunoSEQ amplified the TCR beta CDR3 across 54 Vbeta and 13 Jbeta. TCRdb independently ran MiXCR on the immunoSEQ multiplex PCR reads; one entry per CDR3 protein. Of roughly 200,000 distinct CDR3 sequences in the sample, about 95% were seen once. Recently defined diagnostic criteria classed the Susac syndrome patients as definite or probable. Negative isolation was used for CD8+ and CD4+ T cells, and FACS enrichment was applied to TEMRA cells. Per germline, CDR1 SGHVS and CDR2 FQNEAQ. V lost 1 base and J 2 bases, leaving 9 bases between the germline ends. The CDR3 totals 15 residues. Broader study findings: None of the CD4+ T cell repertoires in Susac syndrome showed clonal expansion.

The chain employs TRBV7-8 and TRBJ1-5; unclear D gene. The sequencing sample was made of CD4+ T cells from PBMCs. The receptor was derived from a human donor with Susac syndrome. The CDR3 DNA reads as TGTGCCAGCAGCTTAGGGTACGGGGGCAATCAGCCCCAGCATTTT. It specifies CASSLGYGGNQPQHF.